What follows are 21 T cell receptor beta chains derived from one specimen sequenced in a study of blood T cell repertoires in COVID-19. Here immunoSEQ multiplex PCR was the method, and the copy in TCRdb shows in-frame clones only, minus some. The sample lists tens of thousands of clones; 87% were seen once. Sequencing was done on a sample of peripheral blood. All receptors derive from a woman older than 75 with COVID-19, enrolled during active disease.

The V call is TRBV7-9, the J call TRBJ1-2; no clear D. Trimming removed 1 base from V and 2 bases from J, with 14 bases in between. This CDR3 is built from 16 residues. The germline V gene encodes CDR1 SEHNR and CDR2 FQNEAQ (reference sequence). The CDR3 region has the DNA TGTGCCAGCAGCTTAGTCGGGCAGCGGAGGAACTATGGCTACACCTTC. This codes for CASSLVGQRRNYGYTF.

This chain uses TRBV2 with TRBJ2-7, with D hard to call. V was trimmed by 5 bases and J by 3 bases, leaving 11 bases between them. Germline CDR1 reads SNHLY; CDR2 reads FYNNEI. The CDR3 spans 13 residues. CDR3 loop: CASSPQLSYEQYF. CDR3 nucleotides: TGTGCCAGCAGTCCTCAACTGAGCTACGAGCAGTACTTC.

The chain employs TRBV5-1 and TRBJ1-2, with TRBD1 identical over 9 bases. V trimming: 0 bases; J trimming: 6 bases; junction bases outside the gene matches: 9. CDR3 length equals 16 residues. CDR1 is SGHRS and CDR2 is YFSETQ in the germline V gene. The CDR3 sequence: CASSLAGTGRSDGYTF. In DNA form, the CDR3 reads TGCGCCAGCAGCTTGGCGGGGACAGGGAGATCAGATGGCTACACCTTC.

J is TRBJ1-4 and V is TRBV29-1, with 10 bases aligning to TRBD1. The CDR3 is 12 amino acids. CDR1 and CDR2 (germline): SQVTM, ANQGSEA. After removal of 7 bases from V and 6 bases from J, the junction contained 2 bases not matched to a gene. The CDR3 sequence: CSAGQGYEKLFF. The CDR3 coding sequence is TGCAGCGCGGGACAGGGGTATGAAAAACTGTTTTTT.

The CDR3 loop is CSVGTSGSTDTQYF. CDR3 bases: TGCAGCGTCGGGACTAGCGGGAGCACAGATACGCAGTATTTT. The chain is built from TRBV29-1 and TRBJ2-3; 12 bases line up with TRBD2. The V gene end was trimmed by 6 bases and the J gene end by 0 bases; junction bases not matched to a gene: 1. CDR1 and CDR2 from the germline V gene are SQVTM and ANQGSEA. This CDR3 has 14 residues.

CDR3 loop: CASARGRNDQPQHF. CDR3 bases: TGTGCCAGTGCGCGGGGGAGAAACGATCAGCCCCAGCATTTT. The rearrangement links TRBV19 to TRBJ1-5; D perhaps matches TRBD1 (5 bases). The CDR3 runs 14 residues. The V end lost 8 bases, the J end lost 5 bases, and 16 bases lay between the germline ends. Germline V gene lookup returns CDR1 LNHDA and CDR2 SQIVND (reference sequence).

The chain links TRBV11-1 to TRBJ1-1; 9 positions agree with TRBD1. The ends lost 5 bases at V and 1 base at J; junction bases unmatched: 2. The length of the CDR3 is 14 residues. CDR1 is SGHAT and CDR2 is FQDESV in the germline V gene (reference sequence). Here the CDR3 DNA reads TGTGCCAGCAGCCGGGGACAGGGGAACACTGAAGCTTTCTTT. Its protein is CASSRGQGNTEAFF.

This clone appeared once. The CDR3 loop is CASSLGGGKTYEQYF. The CDR3 DNA is TGTGCCAGCAGTTTGGGGGGGGGCAAAACCTACGAGCAGTACTTC. The V call is TRBV28, the J call TRBJ2-7, with TRBD2 as a possible D gene (7 bases). V was shortened by 3 bases and J by 2 bases, with 14 bases between the two germline ends. The germline gives CDR1 MDHEN, CDR2 SYDVKM. CDR3 length equals 15 residues.

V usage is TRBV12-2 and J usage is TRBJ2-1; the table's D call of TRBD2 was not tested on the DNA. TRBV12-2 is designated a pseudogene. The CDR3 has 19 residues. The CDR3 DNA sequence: TGTGCAAGTCGCTTAGTAGGCTCTAGCGGGAGTAGATCCTACAATGAGCAGTTCTTC. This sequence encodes CASRLVGSSGSRSYNEQFF.

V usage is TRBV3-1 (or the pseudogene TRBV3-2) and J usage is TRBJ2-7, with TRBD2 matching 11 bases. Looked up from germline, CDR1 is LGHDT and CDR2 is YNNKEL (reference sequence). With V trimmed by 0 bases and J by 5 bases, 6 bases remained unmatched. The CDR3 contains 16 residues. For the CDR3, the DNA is TGTGCCAGCAGCCAAGATAAACTAGCGGGAGCCCACGAGCAGTACTTC. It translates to CASSQDKLAGAHEQYF.

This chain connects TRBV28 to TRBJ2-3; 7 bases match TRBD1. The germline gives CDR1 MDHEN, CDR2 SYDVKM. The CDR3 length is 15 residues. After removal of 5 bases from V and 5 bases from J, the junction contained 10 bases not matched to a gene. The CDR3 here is CASSSRRSGGDTQYF. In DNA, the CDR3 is TGTGCCAGCAGTAGCCGAAGGTCAGGGGGAGATACGCAGTATTTT.

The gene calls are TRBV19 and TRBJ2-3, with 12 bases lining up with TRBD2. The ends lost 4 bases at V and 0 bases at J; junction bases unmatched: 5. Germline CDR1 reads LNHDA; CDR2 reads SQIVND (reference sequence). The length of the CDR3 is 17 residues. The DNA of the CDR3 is TGTGCCAGTAGTACCGGGACTAGCGGGTCTAGCACAGATACGCAGTATTTT. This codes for CASSTGTSGSSTDTQYF.

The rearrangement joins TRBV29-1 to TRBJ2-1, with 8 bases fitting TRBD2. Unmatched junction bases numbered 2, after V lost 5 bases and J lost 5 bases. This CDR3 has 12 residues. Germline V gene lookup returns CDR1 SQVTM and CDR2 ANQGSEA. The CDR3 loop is CSVSLADNEQFF. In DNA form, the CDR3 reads TGCAGCGTTTCACTAGCGGACAATGAGCAGTTCTTC.

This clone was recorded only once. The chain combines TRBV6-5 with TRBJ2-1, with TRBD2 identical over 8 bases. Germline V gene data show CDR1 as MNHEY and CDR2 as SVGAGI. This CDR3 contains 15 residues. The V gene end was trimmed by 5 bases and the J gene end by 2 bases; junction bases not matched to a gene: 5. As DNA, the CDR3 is TGTGCCAGCAGTCGTAGCGGGACCCCCTACAATGAGCAGTTCTTC. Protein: CASSRSGTPYNEQFF.

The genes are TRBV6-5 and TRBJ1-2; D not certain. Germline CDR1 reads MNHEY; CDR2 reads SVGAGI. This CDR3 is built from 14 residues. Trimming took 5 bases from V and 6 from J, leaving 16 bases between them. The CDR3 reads CASSPMHGLHGYTF. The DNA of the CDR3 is TGTGCCAGCAGTCCCATGCACGGTCTGCATGGCTACACCTTC.

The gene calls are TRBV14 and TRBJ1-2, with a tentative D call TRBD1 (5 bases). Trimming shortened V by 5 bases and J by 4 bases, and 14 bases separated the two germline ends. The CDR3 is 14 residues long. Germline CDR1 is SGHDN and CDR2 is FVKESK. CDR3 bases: TGTGCCAGCAGCGCTACGGGGGTACCCTATGGCTACACCTTC. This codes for CASSATGVPYGYTF.

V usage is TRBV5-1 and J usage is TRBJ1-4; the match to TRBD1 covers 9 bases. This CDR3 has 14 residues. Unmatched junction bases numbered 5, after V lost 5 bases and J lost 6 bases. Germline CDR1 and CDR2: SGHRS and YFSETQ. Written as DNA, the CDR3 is TGCGCCAGCAGTACAGGGGGCGCCGATGAAAAACTGTTTTTT. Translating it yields CASSTGGADEKLFF.

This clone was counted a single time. The CDR3 here is CASSPPQRELFTGELFF. The CDR3 region has the DNA TGTGCCAGCTCACCCCCCCAGCGGGAGTTGTTTACCGGGGAGCTGTTTTTT. The chain uses TRBV18 and TRBJ2-2; 8 bases agree with TRBD2. The germline V gene encodes CDR1 KGHSH and CDR2 LQKENI. The CDR3 is made up of 17 amino acids. V shed 3 bases, J shed 5 bases, and the junction held 11 bases outside the gene matches. Variable domain in full (rest from reference TRBV18 and TRBJ2-2): NAGVMQNPRHLVRRRGQEARLRCSPMKGHSHVYWYRQLPEEGLKFMVYLQKENIIDESGMPKERFSAEFPKEGPSILRIQQVVRGDSAAYFCASSPPQRELFTGELFFGEGSRLTVL.

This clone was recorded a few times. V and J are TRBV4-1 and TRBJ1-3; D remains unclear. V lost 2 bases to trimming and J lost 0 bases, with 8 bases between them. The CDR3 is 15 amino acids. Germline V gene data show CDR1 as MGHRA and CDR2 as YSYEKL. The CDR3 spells CASSQRGSSGNTIYF. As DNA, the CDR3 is TGCGCCAGCAGCCAAAGAGGCAGCTCTGGAAACACCATATATTTT.

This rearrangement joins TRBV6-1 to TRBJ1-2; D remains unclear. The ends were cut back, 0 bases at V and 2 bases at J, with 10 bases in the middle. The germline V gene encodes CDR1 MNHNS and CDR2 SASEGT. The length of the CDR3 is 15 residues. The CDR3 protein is CASSEALGLNYGYTF. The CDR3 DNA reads TGTGCCAGCAGTGAAGCGCTCGGGTTAAACTATGGCTACACCTTC.

The CDR3 nucleotides are TGCGCCAGCAGCCTTACGGGGTGGTTGCGGAGCGGGAGTAGCACAGATACGCAGTATTTT. Translating gives CASSLTGWLRSGSSTDTQYF. The chain has TRBV5-1 and TRBJ2-3; the match to TRBD2 covers 8 bases. The CDR3 consists of 20 residues. The germline V gene has CDR1 SGHRS and CDR2 YFSETQ. V was clipped by 4 bases and J by 0 bases; unmatched bases: 19. The variable domain in full, with the rest retrieved from reference TRBV5-1 and TRBJ2-3, is KAGVTQTPRYLIKTRGQQVTLSCSPISGHRSVSWYQQTPGQGLQFLFEYFSETQRNKGNFPGRFSGRQFSNSRSEMNVSTLELGDSALYLCASSLTGWLRSGSSTDTQYFGPGTRLTVL.